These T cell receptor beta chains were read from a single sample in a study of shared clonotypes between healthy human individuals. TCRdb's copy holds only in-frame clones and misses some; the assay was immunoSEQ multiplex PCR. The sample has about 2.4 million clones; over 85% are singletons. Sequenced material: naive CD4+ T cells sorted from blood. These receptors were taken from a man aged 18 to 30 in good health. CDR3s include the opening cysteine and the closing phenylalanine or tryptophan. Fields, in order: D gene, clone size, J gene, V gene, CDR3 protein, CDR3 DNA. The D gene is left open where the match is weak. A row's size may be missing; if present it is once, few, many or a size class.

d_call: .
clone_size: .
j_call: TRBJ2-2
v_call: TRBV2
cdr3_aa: CASSETGPGELFF
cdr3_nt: TGTGCCAGCAGTGAGACGGGGCCCGGGGAGCTGTTTTTT

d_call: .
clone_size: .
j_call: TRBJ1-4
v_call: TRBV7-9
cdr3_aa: CASSSFLLDEKLFF
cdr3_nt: TGTGCCAGCAGCTCTTTTCTCTTGGATGAAAAACTGTTTTTT

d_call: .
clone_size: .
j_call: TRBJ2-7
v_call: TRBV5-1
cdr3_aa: CASSLGDYPYEQYF
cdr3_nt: TGCGCCAGCAGCTTGGGAGATTATCCCTACGAGCAGTACTTC

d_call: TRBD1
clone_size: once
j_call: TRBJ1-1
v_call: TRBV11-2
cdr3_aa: CASSLTGYSGTEAFF
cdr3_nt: TGTGCCAGCAGCTTGACAGGGTATTCGGGCACTGAAGCTTTCTTT

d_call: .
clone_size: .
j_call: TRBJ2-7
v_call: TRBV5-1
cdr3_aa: CASSRAWGGPRYEQYF
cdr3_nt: TGCGCCAGCAGCCGCGCCTGGGGGGGGCCAAGGTACGAGCAGTACTTC

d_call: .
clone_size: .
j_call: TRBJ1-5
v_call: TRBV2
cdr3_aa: CASRLRPTGPPQHF
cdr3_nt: TGTGCCAGCAGACTCCGCCCTACAGGGCCGCCCCAGCATTTT

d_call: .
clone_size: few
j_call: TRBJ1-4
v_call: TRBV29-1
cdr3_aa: CSVEWTNEKLFF
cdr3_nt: TGCAGCGTAGAATGGACTAATGAAAAACTGTTTTTT

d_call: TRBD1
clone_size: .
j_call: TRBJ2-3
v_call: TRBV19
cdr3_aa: CASSGTGTGHTDTQYF
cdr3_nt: TGTGCCAGTAGTGGCACCGGGACAGGTCACACAGATACGCAGTATTTT

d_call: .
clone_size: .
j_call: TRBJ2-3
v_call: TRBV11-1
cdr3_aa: CASSPSTDTQYF
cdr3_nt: TGTGCCAGCAGCCCTTCCACAGATACGCAGTATTTT

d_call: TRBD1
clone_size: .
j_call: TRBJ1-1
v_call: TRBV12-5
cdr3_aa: CASGLSPDRDGTEAFF
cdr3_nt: TGTGCTAGTGGTTTGTCGCCTGACAGGGACGGCACTGAAGCTTTCTTT

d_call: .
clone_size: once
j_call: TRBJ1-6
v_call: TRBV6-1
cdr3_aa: CASSEYRDYNSPLHF
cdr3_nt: TGTGCCAGCAGTGAATACAGGGACTATAATTCACCCCTCCACTTT

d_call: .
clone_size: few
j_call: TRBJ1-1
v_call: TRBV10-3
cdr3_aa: CASTQGGNTEAFF
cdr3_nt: TGTGCAAGTACACAGGGCGGGAACACTGAAGCTTTCTTT

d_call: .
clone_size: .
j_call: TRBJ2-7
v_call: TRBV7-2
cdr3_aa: CASSFGGTLNEQYF
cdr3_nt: TGTGCCAGCAGCTTTGGGGGAACCTTAAACGAGCAGTACTTC

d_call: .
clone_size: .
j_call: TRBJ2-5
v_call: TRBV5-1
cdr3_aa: CASSLGTGTQYF
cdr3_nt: TGCGCCAGCAGCTTGGGCACCGGGACCCAGTACTTC

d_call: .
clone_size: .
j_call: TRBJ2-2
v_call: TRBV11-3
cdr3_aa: CASSLGQTGELFF
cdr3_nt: TGTGCCAGCAGCTTAGGGCAAACCGGGGAGCTGTTTTTT

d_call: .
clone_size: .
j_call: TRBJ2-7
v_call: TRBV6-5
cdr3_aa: CASSGVRGLSYEQYF
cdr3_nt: TGTGCCAGCAGTGGGGTACGCGGGCTTTCCTACGAGCAGTACTTC